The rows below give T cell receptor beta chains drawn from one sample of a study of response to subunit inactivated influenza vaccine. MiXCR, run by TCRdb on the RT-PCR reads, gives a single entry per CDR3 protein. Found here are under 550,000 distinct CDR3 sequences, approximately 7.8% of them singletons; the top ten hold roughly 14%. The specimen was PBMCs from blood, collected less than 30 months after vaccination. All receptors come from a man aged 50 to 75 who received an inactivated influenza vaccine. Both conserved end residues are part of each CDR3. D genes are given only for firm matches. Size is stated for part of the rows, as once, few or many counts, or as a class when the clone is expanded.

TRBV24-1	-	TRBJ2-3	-	CATSDQFSTDTQYF	TGTGCCACCAGTGACCAGTTTAGCACAGATACGCAGTATTTT
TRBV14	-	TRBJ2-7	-	CASSQDLAGLYEQYF	TGTGCCAGCAGCCAAGATCTCGCGGGCCTCTACGAGCAGTACTTC
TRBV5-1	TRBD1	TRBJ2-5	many	CASSLRTGGDGTQYF	TGCGCCAGCAGCTTAAGGACAGGGGGCGACGGGACCCAGTACTTC
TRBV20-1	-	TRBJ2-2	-	CSARDNRRLNTGELFF	TGCAGTGCTAGAGATAACAGGCGCTTGAACACCGGGGAGCTGTTTTTT
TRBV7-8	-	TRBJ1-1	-	CASSARVYTEAFF	TGTGCCAGCAGCGCCAGGGTTTACACTGAAGCTTTCTTT
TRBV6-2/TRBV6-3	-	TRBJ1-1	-	CASRTNTEAFF	TGTGCCAGCAGAACGAACACTGAAGCTTTCTTT
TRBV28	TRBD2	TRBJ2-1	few	CASSSSGSGVNEQFF	TGTGCCAGCAGTTCTAGCGGTTCCGGGGTCAATGAGCAGTTCTTC
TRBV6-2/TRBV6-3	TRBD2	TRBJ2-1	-	CASSYIGVAGGPPYNEQFF	TGTGCCAGCAGTTACATCGGGGTAGCGGGGGGTCCCCCCTACAATGAGCAGTTCTTC
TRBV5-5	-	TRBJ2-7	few	CASSLLESEQYF	TGTGCCAGCAGCTTGTTGGAGTCGGAGCAGTACTTC
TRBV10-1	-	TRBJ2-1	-	CARGAAGFNEQFF	TGCGCCAGGGGGGCGGCGGGGTTTAATGAGCAGTTCTTC
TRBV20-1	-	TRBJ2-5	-	CSAPLPVAEETQYF	TGCAGTGCCCCTCTTCCGGTAGCTGAAGAGACCCAGTACTTC
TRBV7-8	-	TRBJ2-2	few	CASSQPVGGTGELFF	TGTGCCAGCAGCCAACCCGTTGGGGGGACCGGGGAGCTGTTTTTT
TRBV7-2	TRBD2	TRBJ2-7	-	CASNSGSDEQYF	TGTGCCAGTAATAGCGGGAGCGACGAGCAGTACTTC
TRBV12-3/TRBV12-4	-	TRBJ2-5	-	CASSLGAQTQYF	TGTGCCAGCAGTTTGGGTGCACAGACCCAGTACTTC
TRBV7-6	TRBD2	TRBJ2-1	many	CASSLGSSGIYNEQFF	TGTGCCAGCAGCTTAGGGTCTAGCGGAATCTACAATGAGCAGTTCTTC
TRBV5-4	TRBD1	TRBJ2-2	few	CASSPIPGQGDGELFF	TGTGCCAGCAGCCCTATACCGGGACAGGGGGACGGGGAGCTGTTTTTT
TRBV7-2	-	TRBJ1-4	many	CASTFRGEKLFF	TGTGCCAGCACGTTCCGGGGGGAAAAACTGTTTTTT
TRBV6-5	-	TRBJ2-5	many	CASSSLLDQETQYF	TGTGCCAGCAGTTCCTTATTGGACCAAGAGACCCAGTACTTC
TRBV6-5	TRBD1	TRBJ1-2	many	CASSYGQGANYGYTF	TGTGCCAGCAGTTACGGCCAGGGGGCTAACTATGGCTACACCTTC
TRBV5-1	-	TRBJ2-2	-	CASSPDGGRTGELFF	TGCGCCAGCAGCCCGGACGGAGGTAGGACCGGGGAGCTGTTTTTT
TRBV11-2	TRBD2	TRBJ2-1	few	CASSLFSGGASYNEQFF	TGTGCCAGCAGCTTATTTAGCGGGGGGGCCTCCTACAATGAGCAGTTCTTC
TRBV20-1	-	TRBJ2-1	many	CSATLGASRIFSNEQFF	TGCAGTGCTACCCTAGGGGCGAGTAGGATCTTCAGCAATGAGCAGTTCTTC
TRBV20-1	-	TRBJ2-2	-	CSASVDPFRKLFF	TGCAGTGCTAGTGTTGACCCCTTCAGGAAGCTGTTTTTT
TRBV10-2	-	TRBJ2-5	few	CASSEFRGPQETQYF	TGCGCCAGCAGTGAGTTCAGGGGCCCACAAGAGACCCAGTACTTC
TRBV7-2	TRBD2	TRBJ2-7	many	CASSLAGLNYEQYF	TGTGCCAGCAGCTTAGCGGGACTAAACTACGAGCAGTACTTC
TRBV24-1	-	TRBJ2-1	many	CATSDSQGGRYNEQFF	TGTGCCACCAGTGATTCTCAGGGGGGAAGATACAATGAGCAGTTCTTC
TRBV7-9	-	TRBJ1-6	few	CASSSSVRNSPLHF	TGTGCCAGCAGCTCAAGTGTAAGGAATTCACCCCTCCACTTT
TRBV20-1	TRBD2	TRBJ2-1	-	CSALLATSYNEQLF	TGCAGTGCACTACTAGCGACCTCCTACAATGAGCAGCTCTTC
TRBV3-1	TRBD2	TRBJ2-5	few	CASSQGLSGAETQYF	TGTGCCAGCAGCCAAGGGCTTAGCGGGGCAGAGACCCAGTACTTC
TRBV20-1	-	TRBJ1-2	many	CSARDRTVNYGYTF	TGCAGTGCTAGAGACCGGACGGTTAACTATGGCTACACCTTC
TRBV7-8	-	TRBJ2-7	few	CASSLDSGAYEQYF	TGTGCCAGCAGCTTAGATAGCGGAGCATACGAGCAGTACTTC
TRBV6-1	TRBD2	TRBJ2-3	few	CASRTSGRHTQYF	TGTGCCAGCAGGACTAGCGGGAGACATACGCAGTATTTT
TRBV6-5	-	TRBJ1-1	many	CASRNRYTEAFF	TGTGCCAGCAGAAACAGGTACACTGAAGCTTTCTTT
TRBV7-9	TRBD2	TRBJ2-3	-	CASSWPLAGVGDTQYF	TGTGCCAGCAGCTGGCCTCTAGCGGGGGTTGGAGATACGCAGTATTTT
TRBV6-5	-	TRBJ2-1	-	CASSYPRGRGTNNEQFF	TGTGCCAGCAGTTACCCCCGGGGGCGGGGCACCAACAATGAGCAGTTCTTC
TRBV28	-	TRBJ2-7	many	CASSLDERGTYEQYF	TGTGCCAGCAGTTTAGACGAAAGGGGGACCTACGAGCAGTACTTC
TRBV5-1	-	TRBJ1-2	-	CASSPPGADGYTF	TGCGCCAGCAGCCCGCCAGGGGCTGATGGCTACACCTTC
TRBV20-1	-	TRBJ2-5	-	CSAREDQGLETQYF	TGCAGTGCTAGAGAAGATCAGGGGTTAGAGACCCAGTACTTC
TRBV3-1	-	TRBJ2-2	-	CASSQVGQARTGELFF	TGTGCCAGCAGCCAAGTGGGACAAGCGCGCACCGGGGAGCTGTTTTTT
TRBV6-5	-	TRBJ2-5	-	CSSSYTRNQETQYF	TGTTCCAGCAGTTACACCCGAAACCAAGAGACCCAGTACTTC
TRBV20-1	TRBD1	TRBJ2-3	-	CSARDRVLSTDTQYF	TGCAGTGCTAGGGACAGGGTACTTTCCACAGATACGCAGTATTTT
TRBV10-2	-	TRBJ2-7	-	CASSEFGGLLGEQYF	TGCGCCAGCAGTGAGTTTGGGGGCCTCCTGGGGGAGCAGTACTTC
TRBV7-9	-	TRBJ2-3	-	CASKSGGLTDTQYF	TGTGCCAGCAAGTCGGGCGGGTTAACAGATACGCAGTATTTT
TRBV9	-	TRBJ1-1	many	CASSVGGRTEAFF	TGTGCCAGCAGCGTAGGTGGACGAACTGAAGCTTTCTTT
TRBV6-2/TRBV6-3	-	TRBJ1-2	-	CAIADVRGGNYGYTF	TGTGCCATCGCCGACGTACGCGGGGGGAACTATGGCTACACCTTC
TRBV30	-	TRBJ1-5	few	CAWSVGTTSNQPQHF	TGTGCCTGGAGTGTAGGGACGACTAGCAATCAGCCCCAGCATTTT
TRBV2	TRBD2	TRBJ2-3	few	CATPTSGKADTQYF	TGTGCCACTCCGACTAGCGGGAAGGCAGATACGCAGTATTTT
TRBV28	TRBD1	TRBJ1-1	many	CASSKTGWTEAFF	TGTGCCAGCAGTAAGACAGGGTGGACTGAAGCTTTCTTT
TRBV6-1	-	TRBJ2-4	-	CASRPGTVIGLAKNIQYF	TGTGCCAGCAGGCCGGGAACAGTTATCGGTTTAGCCAAAAACATTCAGTACTTC
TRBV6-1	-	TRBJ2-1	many	CASSLSIAYNEQFF	TGTGCCAGCAGTCTGTCTATAGCCTACAATGAGCAGTTCTTC